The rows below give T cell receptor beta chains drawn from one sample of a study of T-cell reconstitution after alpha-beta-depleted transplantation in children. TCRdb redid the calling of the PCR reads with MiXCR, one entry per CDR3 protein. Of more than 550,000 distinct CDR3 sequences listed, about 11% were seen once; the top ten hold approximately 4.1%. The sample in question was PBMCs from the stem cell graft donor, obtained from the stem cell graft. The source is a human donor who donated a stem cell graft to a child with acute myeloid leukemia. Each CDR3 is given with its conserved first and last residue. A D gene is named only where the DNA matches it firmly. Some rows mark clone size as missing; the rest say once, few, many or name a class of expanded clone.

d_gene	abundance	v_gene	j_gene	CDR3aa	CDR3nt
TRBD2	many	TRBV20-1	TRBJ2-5	CSARSPGSGIRETQYF	TGCAGTGCTAGATCCCCAGGTAGCGGGATTCGAGAGACCCAGTACTTC
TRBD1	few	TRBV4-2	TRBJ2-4	CASSQENRQGTNIQYF	TGTGCCAGCAGCCAAGAAAATAGACAGGGAACTAACATTCAGTACTTC
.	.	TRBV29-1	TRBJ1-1	CSVEGPLEEAFF	TGCAGCGTTGAGGGACCTTTAGAGGAAGCTTTCTTT
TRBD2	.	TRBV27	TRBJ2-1	CASTSLTSGARSYNEQFF	TGTGCCAGCACCTCCTTGACTAGCGGAGCCCGCTCCTACAATGAGCAGTTCTTC
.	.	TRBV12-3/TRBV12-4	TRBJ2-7	CASSYRDGYTYEQYF	TGTGCCAGCAGTTACCGGGACGGATATACCTACGAGCAGTACTTC
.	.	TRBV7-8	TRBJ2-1	CASCWESSYNEQFF	TGTGCCAGCTGCTGGGAGAGCTCCTACAATGAGCAGTTCTTC
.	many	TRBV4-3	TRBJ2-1	CASSPEGTNYNEQFF	TGCGCCAGCAGCCCTGAGGGTACGAACTACAATGAGCAGTTCTTC
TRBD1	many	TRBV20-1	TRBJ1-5	CSARLGQGLSNQPQHF	TGCAGTGCTAGATTGGGACAGGGCCTAAGCAATCAGCCCCAGCATTTT
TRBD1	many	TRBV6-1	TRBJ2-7	CASSRDRKTYEQYF	TGTGCCAGCAGTAGGGACAGGAAAACCTACGAGCAGTACTTC
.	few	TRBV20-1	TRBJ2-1	CSARDMAQARNEQFF	TGCAGTGCTAGAGATATGGCCCAGGCCCGAAATGAGCAGTTCTTC